The 13 T cell receptor beta chains in this list originate from one sample, sequenced in a study of blood T cell repertoires in COVID-19 (TCRdb year 2020). Library method: the immunoSEQ multiplex PCR assay. Entries here come from immuneACCESS through TCRdb and include only in-frame sequences with V and J called. Some clones fail to appear in such tables; in the studies checked, an unresolved V gene covers under half of the shortfall, and the cause of the remainder is unknown. Across this sample there are roughly 500,000 clones, with approximately 92% seen only once. The ten largest clones add up to 0.8% to 0.9% of the sample. The sequenced material came from peripheral blood. These receptor sequences come from a man between 18 and 35 years old with COVID-19, enrolled during active disease.

The chain joins TRBV9 to TRBJ2-7; TRBD2 matches 12 bases. The CDR3 runs 15 residues. Trimming at V came to 2 bases and at J to 2 bases, leaving 2 bases not matched to a gene. Germline V gives CDR1 SGDLS, CDR2 YYNGEE. For the CDR3, the DNA is TGTGCCAGCAGCGTGACTAGCGGGGGTGCCTACGAGCAGTACTTC. The encoded protein is CASSVTSGGAYEQYF.

The J gene is TRBJ2-1, the V gene TRBV4-2, with 15 nucleotides matching TRBD2. CDR3 size: 17 residues. V lost 1 base to trimming and J lost 2 bases; unmatched junction nucleotides: 0. The germline V gene encodes CDR1 LGHNA and CDR2 YNFKEQ. The CDR3 region is CASSQGTSGGAYNEQFF. For the CDR3, the DNA is TGTGCCAGCAGCCAAGGGACTAGCGGGGGGGCCTACAATGAGCAGTTCTTC.

J is TRBJ2-5 and V is TRBV24-1, with 10 bases identical to TRBD2. CDR1 is KGHDR and CDR2 is SFDVKD in the germline V gene. The CDR3 is 15 amino acids. V lost 4 bases and J lost 2; bases outside the gene matches: 3. The CDR3: CATSDQTSGQETQYF. DNA of the CDR3: TGTGCCACCAGTGACCAGACTAGCGGGCAAGAGACCCAGTACTTC.

V usage is TRBV19 and J usage is TRBJ2-1; 12 bases are shared with TRBD2. The CDR3 has 17 residues. V gave up 1 base and J gave up 4 bases; unmatched junction bases: 5. From germline, CDR1 is LNHDA and CDR2 SQIVND (reference sequence). CDR3 protein: CASSIAGLAGDYNEQFF. The CDR3, as DNA: TGTGCCAGTAGTATAGCGGGACTAGCGGGTGATTACAATGAGCAGTTCTTC.

The genes are TRBV6-5 and TRBJ1-5, with D possibly TRBD1 on 5 matching bases. CDR1 and CDR2 from the germline V gene are MNHEY and SVGAGI. The CDR3 loop spans 13 amino acids. V was clipped by 9 bases and J by 4 bases, with 13 bases between them. CDR3 sequence reads: CASNTGANQPQHF. CDR3 sequence (DNA): TGTGCCAGTAATACAGGAGCTAATCAGCCCCAGCATTTT.

This chain uses TRBV6-5 with TRBJ1-2; D ambiguous. CDR1 and CDR2 (germline): MNHEY, SVGAGI. V lost 4 bases and J 4 bases, leaving 13 bases between the germline ends. There are 14 residues in the CDR3. The CDR3 DNA follows: TGTGCCAGCAGTTCCCCGGGAAGGTCCTATGGCTACACCTTC. As protein: CASSSPGRSYGYTF.

The chain combines TRBV27 with TRBJ2-7; no clear D. V dropped 4 bases and J dropped 3 bases, with 13 bases sitting between them. The CDR3 is 14 residues long. In germline, CDR1 is MNHEY, CDR2 SMNVEV (reference sequence). CDR3 nucleotides: TGTGCCAGCAGTTCGACGACATCTTACTACGAGCAGTACTTC. Protein sequence: CASSSTTSYYEQYF.

Details on this clone: Other DNA sequences in the sample encode the same CDR3. J is TRBJ1-5 and V is TRBV2; TRBD1 matches at 8 bases. The CDR3 has 14 residues. From germline, CDR1 is SNHLY and CDR2 FYNNEI. The ends lost 6 bases at V and 1 base at J; junction bases unmatched: 2. The CDR3 spells CASRTGVSNQPQHF. CDR3 in DNA: TGTGCCAGCAGGACAGGGGTAAGCAATCAGCCCCAGCATTTT.

This clone appeared a single time. V is TRBV5-1 and J is TRBJ2-4, with 7 nucleotides matching TRBD1. The CDR3 is made up of 14 amino acids. Looked up from germline, CDR1 is SGHRS and CDR2 is YFSETQ. The ends lost 4 bases at V and 1 base at J; junction bases unmatched: 2. For the CDR3, the DNA is TGCGCCAGCAGCCCGACAGGGGCCAAAAACATTCAGTACTTC. Its protein is CASSPTGAKNIQYF.

The J gene is TRBJ2-7, the V gene TRBV7-2; perhaps TRBD1 as D (6 bases). The germline CDR1 and CDR2 sequences are SGHTA and FQGNSA. The CDR3 runs to 14 residues. With 1 base removed from V and 6 bases from J, the gap between germline ends came to 13 bases. The CDR3 protein is CASSLVFSRGEQYF. CDR3 coding DNA: TGTGCCAGCAGCTTAGTATTCTCCAGGGGCGAGCAGTACTTC.

The chain combines TRBV12-5 with TRBJ2-1; tentatively, D is TRBD2 (6 bases). V dropped 2 bases and J dropped 4 bases, with 18 bases sitting between them. The germline gives CDR1 LGHNT, CDR2 FRNRAP. The CDR3 consists of 17 residues. The CDR3 region is CASGLTSGVADYNEQFF. CDR3 sequence (DNA): TGTGCTAGTGGTTTGACCTCGGGGGTAGCGGATTACAATGAGCAGTTCTTC.

The J gene is TRBJ2-7, the V gene TRBV27, with D maybe TRBD1 (6 bases). The V and J ends lost 4 bases and 3 bases respectively, with 13 bases between them. The germline V gene encodes CDR1 MNHEY and CDR2 SMNVEV (reference sequence). This CDR3 contains 14 residues. Here the CDR3 DNA reads TGTGCCAGCAGTTCCCCGGACAGTTTCTACGAGCAGTACTTC. Its translation: CASSSPDSFYEQYF.

The V call is TRBV6-5, the J call TRBJ2-3, with TRBD1 matching over 9 bases. CDR3 length: 16 residues. Germline values: CDR1 MNHEY, CDR2 SVGAGI. V lost 2 bases to trimming and J lost 6 bases; unmatched junction nucleotides: 9. The CDR3 loop reads CASSYQGTGPWDTQYF. As DNA, the CDR3 is TGTGCCAGCAGTTACCAGGGGACAGGGCCTTGGGATACGCAGTATTTT.